Sequencing of this T cell receptor (beta chain) was carried out in a study of blood T cell repertoires in COVID-19. About the study: Sample material is recorded as cDNA or gDNA derived from T cells, B-cell-depleted T cells, or PBMCs.

Original processing notes: Nucleated cell number was recorded as an estimate derived from reference gene primer amplification. Clones were sequenced by immunoSEQ multiplex PCR, and TCRdb holds only the in-frame ones, with some missing. V and J calls and clone size come straight from that table; D and trimming were deduced from the DNA. The sample records 250,000 to 300,000 clones, roughly 91% being singletons. Participants spanned ages about 18 to 90 years and resided in roughly 26 US areas. Which cohort a participant joined came from the clinical history participants gave. The length of the CDR3 is 14 residues. Germline V CDR1 and CDR2: SGHTA, FQGNSA. V lost 5 bases and J lost 1, with 11 bases in between.

The source material was PBMCs or T cells enriched from blood (not recorded which). This TCR was recovered from an older woman in a cohort exposed to, infected with or recovered from COVID-19 (not recorded which). This sequence joins TRBV7-2 and TRBJ1-1, with D possibly being TRBD1 (6 bases). CDR3: CASSVGQANTEAFF. In DNA form, the CDR3 reads TGTGCCAGCAGCGTGGGACAAGCGAACACTGAAGCTTTCTTT.